The present entry profiles one T cell receptor (beta chain) with its context. The TCR beta CDR3 regions underwent amplification using RNA transcripts as the source. An initial round of RT-PCR targeting the TCR CDR3 relied on the HTBI primer set. TCRdb passed the multiplex PCR reads through MiXCR, listing each CDR3 protein once. Here the sample spans some 500,000 distinct CDR3 sequences, approximately 16% being singletons. This specimen comes from a study of T cells in Graves' hyperthyroidism and ophthalmopathy. Background on the study: At the time of initial diagnosis and before any treatment, peripheral blood was collected.

Trimming took off 5 bases at V and 2 bases at J, with 12 bases between the two ends. This CDR3 has 13 amino acids. The V gene's germline CDR1 is DFQATT and CDR2 SNEGSKA (reference sequence). The chain links TRBV20-1 to TRBJ2-5, with D possibly being TRBD2 (6 bases). The clonotype was recovered from a woman in her twenties or thirties with Graves' ophthalmopathy. Sequencing input: blood. The CDR3 nucleotides are TGCAGTGCTCCACCGGGACTTCAAGAGACCCAGTACTTC. This gives the protein CSAPPGLQETQYF.